The entry below gives a single T cell receptor (beta chain) sequence along with its context. Trimming removed 4 bases from V and 0 bases from J, with 6 bases in between. This CDR3 has 13 amino acids. From germline, CDR1 is SGHDN and CDR2 FVKESK. Some clones are missing from TCRdb's copy, which holds only in-frame ones; the method was immunoSEQ multiplex PCR. Of tens of thousands of clones listed, roughly 84% are singletons. This entry comes from a study of blood T cell repertoires in COVID-19. V gene TRBV14 combines with J gene TRBJ1-1, with D unclear. This sequence was found in a woman aged 80 or over with acute or convalescent COVID-19. The sequencing sample was made of peripheral blood. The CDR3 is CASSLGMNTEAFF. CDR3 DNA: TGTGCCAGCAGCCTCGGGATGAACACTGAAGCTTTCTTT.